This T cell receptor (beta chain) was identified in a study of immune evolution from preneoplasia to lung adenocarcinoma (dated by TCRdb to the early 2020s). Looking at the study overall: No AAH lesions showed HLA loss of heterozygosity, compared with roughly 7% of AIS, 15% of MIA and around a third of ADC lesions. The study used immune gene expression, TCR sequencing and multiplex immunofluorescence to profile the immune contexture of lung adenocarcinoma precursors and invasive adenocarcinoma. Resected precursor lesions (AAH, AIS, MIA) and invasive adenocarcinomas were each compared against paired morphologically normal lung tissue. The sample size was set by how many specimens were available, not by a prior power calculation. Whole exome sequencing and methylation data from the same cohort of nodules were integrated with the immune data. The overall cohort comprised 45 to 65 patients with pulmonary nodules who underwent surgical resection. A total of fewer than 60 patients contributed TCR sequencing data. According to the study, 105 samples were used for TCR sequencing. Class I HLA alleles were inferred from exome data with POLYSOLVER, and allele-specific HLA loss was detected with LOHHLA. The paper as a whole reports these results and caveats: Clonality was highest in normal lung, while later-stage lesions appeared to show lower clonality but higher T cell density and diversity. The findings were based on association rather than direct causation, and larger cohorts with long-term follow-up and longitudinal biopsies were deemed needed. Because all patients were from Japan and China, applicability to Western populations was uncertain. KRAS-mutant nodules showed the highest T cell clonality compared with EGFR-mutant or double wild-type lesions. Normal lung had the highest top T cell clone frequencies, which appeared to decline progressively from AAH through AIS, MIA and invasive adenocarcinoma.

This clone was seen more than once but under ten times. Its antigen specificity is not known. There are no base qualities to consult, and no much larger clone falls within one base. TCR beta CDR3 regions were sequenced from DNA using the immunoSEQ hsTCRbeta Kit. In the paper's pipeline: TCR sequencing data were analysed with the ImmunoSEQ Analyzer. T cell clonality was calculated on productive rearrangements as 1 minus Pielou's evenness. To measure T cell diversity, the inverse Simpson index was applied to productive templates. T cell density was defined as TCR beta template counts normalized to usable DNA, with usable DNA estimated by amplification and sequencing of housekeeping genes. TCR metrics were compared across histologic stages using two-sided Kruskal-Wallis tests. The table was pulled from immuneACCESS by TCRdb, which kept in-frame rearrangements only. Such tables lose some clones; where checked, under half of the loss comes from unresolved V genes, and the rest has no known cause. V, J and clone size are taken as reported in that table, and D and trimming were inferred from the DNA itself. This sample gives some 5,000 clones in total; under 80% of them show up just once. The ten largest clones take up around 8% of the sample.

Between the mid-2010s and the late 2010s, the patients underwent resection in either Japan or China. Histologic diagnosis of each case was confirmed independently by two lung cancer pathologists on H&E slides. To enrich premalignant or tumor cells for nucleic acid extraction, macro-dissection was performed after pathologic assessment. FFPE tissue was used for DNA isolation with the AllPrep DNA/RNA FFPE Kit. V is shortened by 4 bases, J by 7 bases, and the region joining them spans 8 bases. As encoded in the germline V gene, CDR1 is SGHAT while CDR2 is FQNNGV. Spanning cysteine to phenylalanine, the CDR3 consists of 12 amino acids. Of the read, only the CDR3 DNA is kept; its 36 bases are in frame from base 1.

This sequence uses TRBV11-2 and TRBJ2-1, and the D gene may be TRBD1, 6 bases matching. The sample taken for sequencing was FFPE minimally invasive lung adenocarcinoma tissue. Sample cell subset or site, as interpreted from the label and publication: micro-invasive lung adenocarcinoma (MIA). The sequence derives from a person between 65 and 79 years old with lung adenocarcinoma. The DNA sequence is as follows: TGTGCCAGCAGCTCAGGGGTAAATGAGCAGTTCTTC. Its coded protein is CASSSGVNEQFF.